Below are 17 T cell receptor beta chains sequenced from a single sample in a study of cytomegalovirus exposure and HLA in healthy donors. The PCR was carried out with 60 Vbeta primers and 13 Jbeta primers. The method was immunoSEQ multiplex PCR; TCRdb's version includes in-frame clones alone and lacks a portion of them. The table records tens of thousands of clones, roughly 79% of them present only once. Material for sequencing was PBMCs. These receptors all come from a man between 45 and 60 years old in good health and CMV-seronegative.

This chain connects TRBV28 to TRBJ2-3, with D hard to call. V shed 6 bases and J shed 2 bases, with 12 bases lying between them. CDR1 and CDR2 from the germline V gene are MDHEN and SYDVKM. This CDR3 comprises 14 residues. The CDR3 nucleotides are TGTGCCAGCAGCCCTATGCGGTACACAGATACGCAGTATTTT. This gives the protein CASSPMRYTDTQYF. Complete variable domain (other parts from reference TRBV28 and TRBJ2-3): DVKVTQSSRYLVKRTGEKVFLECVQDMDHENMFWYRQDPGLGLRLIYFSYDVKMKEKGDIPEGYSVSREKKERFSLILESASTNQTSMYLCASSPMRYTDTQYFGPGTRLTVL.

The rearrangement links TRBV7-2 to TRBJ1-1, with D tentatively TRBD1 (6 bases). The CDR3 totals 13 residues. The germline V gene encodes CDR1 SGHTA and CDR2 FQGNSA. V shed 3 bases and J shed 6 bases, with 11 bases lying between them. The CDR3 DNA sequence: TGTGCCAGCAGCTTCCGGGGGGCGGCTGAAGCTTTCTTT. It is translated as CASSFRGAAEAFF. The variable domain in full, completed from reference TRBV7-2 and TRBJ1-1, reads GAGVSQSPSNKVTEKGKDVELRCDPISGHTALYWYRQSLGQGLEFLIYFQGNSAPDKSGLPSDRFSAERTGGSVSTLTIQRTQQEDSAVYLCASSFRGAAEAFFGQGTRLTVV.

The CDR3 protein is CASSNRQGLQQFF. The CDR3 region has the DNA TGTGCCAGCAGTAACCGACAGGGCTTACAGCAGTTCTTC. V usage is TRBV6-5 and J usage is TRBJ2-1, with 7 bases fitting TRBD1. Germline CDR1 reads MNHEY; CDR2 reads SVGAGI. The V gene end was trimmed by 5 bases and the J gene end by 11 bases; junction bases not matched to a gene: 9. The CDR3 runs to 13 residues.

The rearrangement links TRBV10-1 to TRBJ1-1; D call uncertain. Per the germline V gene, CDR1 is WNHNN and CDR2 is SYGVQD (reference sequence). The CDR3 runs to 14 residues. Trimming took 2 bases from V and 0 from J, leaving 7 bases between them. The CDR3 DNA reads as TGCGCCAGCAGTGAGAACACCATGAACACTGAAGCTTTCTTT. Translating it yields CASSENTMNTEAFF.

This clone was seen once. The chain links TRBV13 to TRBJ1-6; D ambiguous. Trimming took off 5 bases at V and 7 bases at J, with 6 bases between the two ends. This CDR3 is built from 12 residues. CDR1 and CDR2 (germline): PRHDT, FYEKMQ (reference sequence). The CDR3 sequence is CASSPMNSPLHF. The DNA of the CDR3 is TGTGCCAGCAGCCCTATGAATTCACCCCTCCACTTT. The full variable domain, rest sourced from reference TRBV13 and TRBJ1-6, is AAGVIQSPRHLIKEKRETATLKCYPIPRHDTVYWYQQGPGQDPQFLISFYEKMQSDKGSIPDRFSAQQFSDYHSELNMSSLELGDSALYFCASSPMNSPLHFGNGTRLTVT.

To note about this clone: This sample also contains other DNA sequences that code for the same CDR3. The chain uses TRBV2 and TRBJ1-1; D uncertain. This CDR3 is built from 14 residues. Trimming cost V 6 bases and J 4 bases, with 15 bases left between them. Germline CDR1 SNHLY, CDR2 FYNNEI. The CDR3: CASSATRVLTEAFF. The CDR3 coding sequence is TGTGCCAGCAGCGCTACTAGGGTTCTCACTGAAGCTTTCTTT. The full variable domain, rest sourced from reference TRBV2 and TRBJ1-1, is EPEVTQTPSHQVTQMGQEVILRCVPISNHLYFYWYRQILGQKVEFLVSFYNNEISEKSEIFDDQFSVERPDGSNFTLKIRSTKLEDSAMYFCASSATRVLTEAFFGQGTRLTVV.

This clone was found a few times. CDR3 bases: TGTGCCAGCAGCTTGTATCGTCAGCCCCAGCATTTT. It specifies CASSLYRQPQHF. V gene TRBV5-6 combines with J gene TRBJ1-5; D is ambiguous. This CDR3 is built from 12 residues. V lost 1 base to trimming and J lost 6 bases, with 5 bases between them. Germline loops: CDR1 SGHDT, CDR2 YYEEEE.

V is TRBV27 and J is TRBJ1-6; TRBD1 might be the D (5 bases). V lost 6 bases and J 3 bases, leaving 12 bases between the germline ends. Germline assignment: CDR1 MNHEY and CDR2 SMNVEV (reference sequence). The CDR3 sequence is 15 residues long. The CDR3 DNA is TGTGCCAGCAGCTCGGGTAGGGGCTATAATTCACCCCTCCACTTT. It codes for CASSSGRGYNSPLHF.

The chain joins TRBV7-2 to TRBJ2-1; TRBD2 aligns across 12 bases. V shed 5 bases, J shed 5 bases, and the junction held 7 bases outside the gene matches. Germline loops: CDR1 SGHTA, CDR2 FQGNSA. This CDR3 region has 16 residues. CDR3 DNA sequence: TGTGCCAGCAGCGTACCACTAGCGGGAGGACACAATGAGCAGTTCTTC. Protein: CASSVPLAGGHNEQFF.

This clone appeared a single time. The chain recombines TRBV5-1 with TRBJ2-7; 10 bases match TRBD2. The CDR3 spans 15 residues. CDR1 is SGHRS, CDR2 YFSETQ, per germline. The J segment lost 6 bases and the V segment lost 4 bases, leaving 10 bases of the junction unmatched. The CDR3 loop reads CASSRGASGSLEQYF. In DNA form, the CDR3 reads TGCGCCAGCAGCCGGGGGGCTAGCGGGAGTCTCGAGCAGTACTTC.

This sequence joins TRBV6-5 and TRBJ2-5; possible D gene TRBD1, 5 bases. The germline gives CDR1 MNHEY, CDR2 SVGAGI. The V and J ends lost 2 bases and 5 bases respectively, with 12 bases between them. CDR3 size: 14 residues. The CDR3 nucleotides are TGTGCCAGCAGTTACGGAGCAGGGCTGGAGACCCAGTACTTC. It codes for CASSYGAGLETQYF.

The chain combines TRBV7-9 with TRBJ1-1; D not certain. Per germline, CDR1 SEHNR and CDR2 FQNEAQ (reference sequence). Trimming stripped 1 base from V and 2 bases from J, with 5 bases between. The CDR3 runs to 13 residues. As DNA, the CDR3 is TGTGCCAGCAGCTTAGAAGCTAACACTGAAGCTTTCTTT. Translation: CASSLEANTEAFF.

This clone was recorded a few times. The rearrangement links TRBV6-6 to TRBJ1-2, with D possibly matching TRBD1 (6 bases). Germline loops: CDR1 MNHNY, CDR2 SVGAGI (reference sequence). V dropped 2 bases and J dropped 6 bases, with 10 bases sitting between them. This CDR3 region has 13 residues. For the CDR3, the DNA is TGTGCCAGCAGTTACGTAGCAGGGGATGGCTACACCTTC. It is translated as CASSYVAGDGYTF.

The V and J genes are TRBV7-9 and TRBJ1-2, with D tentatively TRBD1 (6 bases). V was trimmed by 5 bases and J by 4 bases, leaving 17 bases between them. CDR1 SEHNR and CDR2 FQNEAQ come from the germline V gene (reference sequence). The CDR3 length is 15 residues. Here the CDR3 DNA reads TGTGCCAGCAGCGTACGGGACAAAGAACGCTATGGCTACACCTTC. Translated: CASSVRDKERYGYTF. Drawing the rest from reference TRBV7-9 and TRBJ1-2, the complete variable domain is DTGVSQNPRHKITKRGQNVTFRCDPISEHNRLYWYRQTLGQGPEFLTYFQNEAQLEKSRLLSDRFSAERPKGSFSTLEIQRTEQGDSAMYLCASSVRDKERYGYTFGSGTRLTVV.

The sample holds a few counts of this clone. The chain carries TRBV7-2 and TRBJ2-7; 14 bases line up with TRBD2. J lost 6 bases, V lost 0 bases, and 1 base had no gene match. Germline V gene lookup returns CDR1 SGHTA and CDR2 FQGNSA. The CDR3 consists of 15 residues. The CDR3 DNA is TGTGCCAGCAGCTTAGCGGGGACTAGCGGGAGCGAGCAGTACTTC. Translated: CASSLAGTSGSEQYF.

V gene TRBV5-1 combines with J gene TRBJ1-2; the D is unclear. CDR1 and CDR2 (germline): SGHRS, YFSETQ. The CDR3 runs 11 residues. V shed 2 bases and J shed 7 bases, with 6 bases lying between them. CDR3 nucleotides: TGCGCCAGCAGCTTTCGGGGTGGCTACACCTTC. Protein: CASSFRGGYTF.

This clone was observed a single time. V and J are TRBV27 and TRBJ2-1; D is perhaps TRBD1 (6 bases). This CDR3 contains 16 residues. Trimming left V 7 bases short and J 0 bases short, with 16 bases between. Looked up from germline, CDR1 is MNHEY and CDR2 is SMNVEV (reference sequence). CDR3 nucleotides: TGTGCCAGCATCCCCTTGGGGGCAGTCTCCTACAATGAGCAGTTCTTC. Amino acids: CASIPLGAVSYNEQFF.